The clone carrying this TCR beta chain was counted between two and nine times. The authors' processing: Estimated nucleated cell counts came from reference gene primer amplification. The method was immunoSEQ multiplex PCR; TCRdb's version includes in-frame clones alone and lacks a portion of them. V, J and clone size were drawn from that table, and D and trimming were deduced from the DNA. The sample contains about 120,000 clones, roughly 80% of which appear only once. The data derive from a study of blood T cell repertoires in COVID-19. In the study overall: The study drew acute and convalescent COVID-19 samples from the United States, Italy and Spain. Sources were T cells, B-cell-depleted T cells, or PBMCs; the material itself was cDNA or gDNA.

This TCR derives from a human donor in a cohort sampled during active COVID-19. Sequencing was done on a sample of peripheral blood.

The CDR3 DNA follows: TGCGCCAGCAGCCCGGCACAGGGGGCTTTAGAGCAGTTCTTC. This codes for CASSPAQGALEQFF. This chain uses TRBV4-1 with TRBJ2-1, with 9 bases lining up with TRBD1. V dropped 4 bases and J dropped 10; count of bases not matched to a gene: 8. Germline assignment: CDR1 MGHRA and CDR2 YSYEKL. The CDR3 has 14 residues.